This is a list of T cell receptor beta chains from one sample in a study of long-term antiretroviral therapy in people with HIV. Clones were read by immunoSEQ multiplex PCR, and TCRdb kept only the in-frame ones, dropping some. The sample comprises over 35,000 clones, roughly 80% of which are singletons, and about 6% rests with the top ten. Sequenced here: unsorted PBMCs, sampled 3.4 years after starting antiretroviral therapy. These receptors all come from a man between 25 and 39 years old with HIV. Both conserved end residues are part of each CDR3. The D gene is left open where the match is weak. Only part of the rows carry a size: once, few, many, or a class if the clone is expanded.

D gene	V gene	J gene	clone size	CDR3 protein	CDR3 DNA
-	TRBV7-9	TRBJ1-5	-	CASSSTELNQPQHF	TGTGCCAGCAGCTCGACAGAACTTAATCAGCCCCAGCATTTT
TRBD1	TRBV4-1	TRBJ2-7	-	CASSQSRDRTYEQYF	TGCGCCAGCAGCCAGTCCCGGGACAGGACCTACGAGCAGTACTTC
-	TRBV28	TRBJ1-2	-	CASSNPRPGPSYGYTF	TGTGCCAGCAGTAACCCTCGTCCAGGCCCCAGCTATGGCTACACCTTC
TRBD2	TRBV29-1	TRBJ2-5	-	CSGTSGGETQYF	TGCAGCGGTACTAGCGGGGGAGAGACCCAGTACTTC
-	TRBV28	TRBJ1-1	-	CASRPGSIEGTEAFF	TGTGCCAGCAGGCCAGGGTCGATTGAGGGCACTGAAGCTTTCTTT
-	TRBV4-3	TRBJ2-6	-	CASSQDGGAGANVLTF	TGCGCCAGCAGCCAAGATGGAGGGGCTGGGGCCAACGTCCTGACTTTC
TRBD1	TRBV10-2	TRBJ1-3	-	CASSGTRTGQLSGNTIYF	TGCGCCAGCAGTGGGACGCGGACAGGGCAACTCTCTGGAAACACCATATATTTT
-	TRBV6-6	TRBJ1-5	-	CASRSQERRQPQHF	TGTGCCAGCAGATCACAGGAGCGGCGACAGCCCCAGCATTTT
-	TRBV29-1	TRBJ2-1	-	CSVVRHENNEQFF	TGCAGCGTTGTTCGTCACGAAAACAATGAGCAGTTCTTC
TRBD2	TRBV19	TRBJ2-1	once	CASSIGSAGGPDNEQFF	TGTGCCAGTAGTATTGGGTCTGCGGGAGGGCCGGATAATGAGCAGTTCTTC
TRBD2	TRBV29-1	TRBJ2-1	-	CSVEGLAGSNEQFF	TGCAGCGTTGAGGGACTAGCGGGCTCCAATGAGCAGTTCTTC
TRBD2	TRBV7-9	TRBJ2-7	-	CASSFSGRSREQYF	TGTGCCAGCAGCTTTAGCGGGAGAAGTCGAGAGCAGTACTTC
-	TRBV9	TRBJ2-6	-	CASSPTWGSSGANVLTF	TGTGCCAGCAGCCCCACTTGGGGGTCCTCTGGGGCCAACGTCCTGACTTTC
-	TRBV29-1	TRBJ1-3	-	CSVEVLQGSGNTIYF	TGCAGCGTTGAAGTTTTACAAGGCTCTGGAAACACCATATATTTT
-	TRBV15	TRBJ2-3	-	CATSRAGASDTQYF	TGTGCCACCAGCAGAGCGGGAGCTTCAGATACGCAGTATTTT
-	TRBV9	TRBJ1-2	-	CASSPLRGSGGYTF	TGTGCCAGCAGCCCCCTCCGGGGCTCCGGTGGCTACACCTTC
TRBD2	TRBV19	TRBJ2-7	-	CASSGREGLSYEQYF	TGTGCCAGTAGCGGGCGGGAGGGCCTCTCCTACGAGCAGTACTTC
-	TRBV7-9	TRBJ2-5	-	CASSLEGLGTQYF	TGTGCCAGCAGCTTAGAAGGACTTGGGACCCAGTACTTC
-	TRBV9	TRBJ2-1	few	CASSVDGYNEQFF	TGTGCCAGCAGCGTAGATGGATACAATGAGCAGTTCTTC
-	TRBV6-1	TRBJ1-5	-	CAIQSAGVIQPQHF	TGTGCCATCCAATCGGCAGGGGTCATTCAGCCCCAGCATTTT
-	TRBV20-1	TRBJ1-4	-	CSAATNEKLFF	TGCAGTGCTGCAACTAATGAAAAACTGTTTTTT
TRBD2	TRBV4-2	TRBJ2-1	-	CASSQDPSGHFNEQFF	TGTGCCAGCAGCCAAGACCCTAGCGGACACTTCAATGAGCAGTTCTTC
-	TRBV7-6	TRBJ2-6	-	CASSLSGLNSGANVLTF	TGTGCCAGCAGCTTATCGGGGCTCAACTCTGGGGCCAACGTCCTGACTTTC
-	TRBV5-1	TRBJ1-1	once	CASSQQGLNTEAFF	TGCGCCAGCAGCCAACAGGGTCTGAACACTGAAGCTTTCTTT
TRBD1	TRBV6-5	TRBJ2-7	-	CASSGSGTEIF	TGTGCCAGCAGTGGCTCCGGGACAGAGATTTTC
-	TRBV6-6	TRBJ1-2	-	CASRRDLNYGYTF	TGTGCCAGCAGGAGGGACCTTAACTATGGCTACACCTTC